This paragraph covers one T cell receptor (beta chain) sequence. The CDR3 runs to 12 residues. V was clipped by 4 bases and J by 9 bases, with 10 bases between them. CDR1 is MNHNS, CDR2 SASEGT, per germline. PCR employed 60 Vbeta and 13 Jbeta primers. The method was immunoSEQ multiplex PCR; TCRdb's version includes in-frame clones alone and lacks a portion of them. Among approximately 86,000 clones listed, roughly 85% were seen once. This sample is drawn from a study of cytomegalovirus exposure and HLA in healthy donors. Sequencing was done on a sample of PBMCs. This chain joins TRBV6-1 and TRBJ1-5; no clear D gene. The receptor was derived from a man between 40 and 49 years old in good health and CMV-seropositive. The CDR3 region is CASSALAWPQHF. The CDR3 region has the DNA TGTGCCAGCAGTGCCCTCGCGTGGCCCCAGCATTTT.